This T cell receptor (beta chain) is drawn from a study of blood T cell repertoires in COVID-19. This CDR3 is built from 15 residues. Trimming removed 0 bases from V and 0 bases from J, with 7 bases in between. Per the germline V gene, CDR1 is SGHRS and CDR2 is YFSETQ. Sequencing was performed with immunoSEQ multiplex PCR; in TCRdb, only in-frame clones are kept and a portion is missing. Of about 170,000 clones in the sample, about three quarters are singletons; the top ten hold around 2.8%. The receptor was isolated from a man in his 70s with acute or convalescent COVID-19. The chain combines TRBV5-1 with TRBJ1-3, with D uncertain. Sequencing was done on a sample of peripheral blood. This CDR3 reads CASSLGPSSGNTIYF. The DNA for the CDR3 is TGCGCCAGCAGCTTGGGACCTAGCTCTGGAAACACCATATATTTT.